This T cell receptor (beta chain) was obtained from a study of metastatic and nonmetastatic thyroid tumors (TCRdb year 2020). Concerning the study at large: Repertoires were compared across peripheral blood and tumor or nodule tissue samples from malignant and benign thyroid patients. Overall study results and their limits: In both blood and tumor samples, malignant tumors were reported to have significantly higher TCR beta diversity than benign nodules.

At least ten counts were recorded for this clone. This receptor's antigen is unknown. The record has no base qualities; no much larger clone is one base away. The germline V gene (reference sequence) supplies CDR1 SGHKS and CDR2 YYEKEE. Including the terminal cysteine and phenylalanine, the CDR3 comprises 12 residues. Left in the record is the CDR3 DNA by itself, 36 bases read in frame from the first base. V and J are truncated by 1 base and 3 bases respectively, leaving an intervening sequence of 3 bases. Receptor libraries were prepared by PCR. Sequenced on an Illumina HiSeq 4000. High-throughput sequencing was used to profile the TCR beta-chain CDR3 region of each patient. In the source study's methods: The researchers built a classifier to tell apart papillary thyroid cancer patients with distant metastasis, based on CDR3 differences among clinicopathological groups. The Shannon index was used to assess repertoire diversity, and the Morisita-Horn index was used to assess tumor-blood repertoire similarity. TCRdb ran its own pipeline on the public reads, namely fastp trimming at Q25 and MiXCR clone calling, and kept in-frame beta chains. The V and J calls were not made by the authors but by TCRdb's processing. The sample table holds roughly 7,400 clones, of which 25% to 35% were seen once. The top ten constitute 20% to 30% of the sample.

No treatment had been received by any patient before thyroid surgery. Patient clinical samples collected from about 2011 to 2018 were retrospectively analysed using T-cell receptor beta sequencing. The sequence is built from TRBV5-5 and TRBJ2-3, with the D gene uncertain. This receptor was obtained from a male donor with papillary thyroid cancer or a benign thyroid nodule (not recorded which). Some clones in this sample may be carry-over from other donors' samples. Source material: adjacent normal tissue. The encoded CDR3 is CASSLRTDTQYF. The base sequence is TGTGCCAGCAGCTTGAGAACAGATACGCAGTATTTT.